What follows describes a single TCR beta chain. Its antigen is not identified. The sample comes from a study of CD8 T cells in ankylosing spondylitis. Between the trimmed V and J ends, which lost 4 bases and 0 bases, there was a span of 10 bases. This CDR3 spans 15 amino acids. MiXCR, run by TCRdb on the 5' RACE reads, gives a single entry per CDR3 protein. This sample has roughly 700,000 distinct CDR3 sequences; around a fifth occur once, and the top ten carry around a fifth. Findings and caveats of the study: It appeared that ankylosing spondylitis blood was characterized by a TCR beta motif of roughly 8 highly homologous variants. The authors reported significant enrichment of disease-linked clones in matched ankylosing spondylitis synovial fluid.

This TCR derives from a male donor with ankylosing spondylitis. The chain is built from TRBV12-3 or TRBV12-4 and TRBJ1-3; TRBD1 is a possible D gene (6 bases). Sequencing used blood, either unsorted or a sorted T cell fraction (not recorded which). The CDR3: CASSSRGNSGNTIYF. CDR3 coding DNA: TGTGCCAGCAGTTCCAGGGGAAACTCTGGAAACACCATATATTTT.